A single T cell receptor beta chain is shown here with its context. This entry comes from a study of type 1 regulatory T cells. As for the study in general: T-allo10 is a Tr1-enriched, alloantigen-specific CD4 T cell product made in vitro.

This CDR3 is built from 12 residues. V dropped 7 bases and J dropped 5; count of bases not matched to a gene: 5. Germline-derived CDR1 and CDR2 are SQVTM and ANQGSEA. TCRdb passed the reads through MiXCR, listing each CDR3 protein once. The table has approximately 100,000 distinct CDR3 sequences, 25% to 40% seen once. This chain joins TRBV29-1 and TRBJ2-3, with TRBD2 matching 8 bases. This clonotype was sampled from a human donor in good health. The source material was CD4+ T cells, either the whole sample or a sorted fraction (not recorded which). CDR3 DNA sequence: TGCAGCGGGTATCTAGCGGGAGATACGCAGTATTTT. This codes for CSGYLAGDTQYF.